This TCR beta chain was captured in a study of shared clonotypes between healthy human individuals (dated by TCRdb to about 2020). In the study overall: A few men and a couple of women, aged 18 to 49 years, made up the cohort. To estimate repertoire size and how much clonotype sharing occurs between individuals, the study deeply sequenced the blood TCR repertoires of several healthy adults. Per donor, three plates each were used for CD4 naive and CD4 memory, two for CD8 naive, and one for CD8 memory. Different laboratories and diverse techniques were used to prepare libraries and sequence TCR repertoires, to increase sequencing depth and limit assay-specific biases. Per donor, leukapheresis produced somewhere between about 0.9 and 9 billion PBMCs.

Note on this clone: The target of this receptor is not known. Qualities for individual bases were not recorded, and no much larger clone is one base off.

Using the deep immunoSEQ assay, multiplex PCR amplified TCR CDR3 regions from genomic DNA. For each cell subset, the extracted genomic DNA was distributed evenly across all wells of several immunoSEQ 96-well plates, and each plate served as one replicate. For sorted subsets, 150 to 200 ng genomic DNA, equal to about 30,000 T cell genomes, was loaded into each replicate PCR. Purified libraries were quantified with a Qubit 3.0 fluorometer, sized on a Bioanalyzer 2100, and re-quantified with the KAPA Library Quantification kit. A separate single-read 150-cycle Illumina NextSeq 550 flow cell was used to sequence each immunoSEQ 96-well plate. The original pipeline was this. Because the immunoSEQ output held only junctional sequences and lacked quality scores, the filtering could not match the filtering applied to full-length reads. Sequences were annotated with PyIR, a Python wrapper for IgBLAST v1.9, and V/J genes and CDR3 were assigned using IMGT germline references. Reads were filtered out if the reads had weak V/J assignments (E-value above 1e-6), no CDR3, stop codons, out-of-frame junctions, or ambiguous translated residues. V3J clonotypes were defined by identical inferred V gene, J gene, and CDR3 amino acid sequence. Percentage overlap between repertoires was calculated by dividing the number of shared unique clonotypes by the size of the smaller repertoire. Three approaches were used to assess repertoire richness: RTK rarefaction, the Chao1 estimator, and Recon v2.1 estimates of unobserved clonotypes. Generation probabilities for all TCRbeta clonotypes obtained by the gDNA method from a handful of donors were computed using OLGA. As stored in TCRdb, this immuneACCESS dataset retains in-frame rearrangements with V and J assigned. A fraction of the clones does not appear; measured against another copy, unresolved V genes explain less than half of the discrepancy, and the remainder lacks a known reason. Clone size and V and J calls were adopted from that table, with D and trimming inferred from the DNA. Here the sample has fewer than 2.5 million clones; approximately 93% occur a single time. 0.35% to 0.45% of the sample is in the top ten clones.

Donors were healthy HIV-negative adults with no recently reported acute infections or vaccinations. All donors were Caucasian adults living in Nashville, Tennessee, USA. Magnetic negative selection was used to enrich CD4+ T cells, after which naive cells were positively selected on CD45RA and the negative fraction became the memory subset. Blood was obtained by leukapheresis, after which PBMCs were separated by Ficoll-Histopaque density gradient centrifugation and cryopreserved in liquid nitrogen vapor phase. Purity and quantity of every magnetically sorted T cell population were checked by analytical flow cytometry. From each sorted fraction, genomic DNA was isolated and quantified by UV absorbance on a Nanodrop 2000c. The CDR3 holds 15 amino acids from the cysteine to the phenylalanine. Of all the DNA, just the CDR3 is kept, 45 bases in frame from base 1. V drops 0 bases and J drops 5 bases, leaving 11 bases in between. The germline V gene (reference sequence) gives CDR1 as MNHEY and CDR2 as SMNVEV.

Beyond this particular receptor, the publication reports: Sharing across a handful of donors was observed for approximately 5% of naive CD4, about 4% of naive CD8, about 2.3% of memory CD4, and around 0.4% of memory CD8 clonotypes. Sampling was restricted to blood, and TCR repertoires in tissues likely differ from the TCR repertoires found in blood. The genetic and exposure-history diversity represented was limited by the small number of donors. Compared with non-shared clonotypes, clonotypes shared by all four sorted-subset donors had higher generation probabilities. Naive subsets generally had larger estimated clonotype richness than memory subsets did. Pairwise subsampling indicated that sequencing depth was expected to affect the degree of clonotype sharing among donors. Even with the large sequencing depth, rarefaction of the sorted-subset datasets indicated that sequencing was incomplete.

The sample taken for sequencing was naive CD4+ T cells from PBMCs. The meaning of the sample's cell subset or site label: CD45RA+ positively selected. Rearrangement joined TRBV27 to TRBJ1-5; the D gene cannot be named for sure. This sequence was found in a man aged 18 to 29 in good health. Some clones in this sample may be carry-over from other donors' samples. The sequenced DNA is TGTGCCAGCAGTTTATCATGGGTTTTGGATCAGCCCCAGCATTTT. Its translation reads: CASSLSWVLDQPQHF.